What follows are 13 T cell receptor beta chains derived from one specimen sequenced in a study of blood T cell repertoires in COVID-19. Clones were read by immunoSEQ multiplex PCR, and TCRdb kept only the in-frame ones, dropping some. The top ten clones hold under 9% of a sample with 95,000 to 120,000 clones, roughly 88% of them seen once. Source material: peripheral blood. All receptors derive from a woman aged 70-85 years who had recovered from COVID-19.

V usage is TRBV5-1 and J usage is TRBJ2-5; 9 bases align to TRBD2. V was pared by 0 bases and J by 3 bases, with 9 bases of the junction left unmatched. CDR1 is SGHRS, CDR2 YFSETQ, per germline. The CDR3 sequence is 17 residues long. This CDR3 reads CASSLGVAGGMEETQYF. CDR3 bases: TGCGCCAGCAGCTTGGGTGTGGCGGGAGGGATGGAAGAGACCCAGTACTTC.

This chain joins TRBV5-1 and TRBJ2-3; 7 bases align to TRBD1. Germline lookup yields CDR1 SGHRS and CDR2 YFSETQ. There are 16 residues in the CDR3. V shed 0 bases, J shed 3 bases, and the junction held 7 bases outside the gene matches. The CDR3, as DNA: TGCGCCAGCAGCTTGGTGGGCAGGGGGTCAACAGATACGCAGTATTTT. Translated: CASSLVGRGSTDTQYF. The whole variable domain, filled in from reference TRBV5-1 and TRBJ2-3, reads KAGVTQTPRYLIKTRGQQVTLSCSPISGHRSVSWYQQTPGQGLQFLFEYFSETQRNKGNFPGRFSGRQFSNSRSEMNVSTLELGDSALYLCASSLVGRGSTDTQYFGPGTRLTVL.

V usage is TRBV6-5 and J usage is TRBJ2-7, with 9 positions matching TRBD1. The germline CDR1 and CDR2 sequences are MNHEY and SVGAGI. The CDR3 loop spans 14 amino acids. V lost 8 bases to trimming and J lost 1 base; unmatched junction nucleotides: 6. The CDR3 DNA follows: TGTGCCAGCCTTGGACAGGGGCGGTCCTACGAGCAGTACTTC. Its protein is CASLGQGRSYEQYF.

The genes are TRBV3-1 (or the pseudogene TRBV3-2) and TRBJ1-6, with unresolved D. The V end lost 2 bases, the J end lost 7 bases, and 18 bases lay between the germline ends. CDR1 and CDR2 from the germline V gene are LGHDT and YNNKEL (reference sequence). The CDR3 loop spans 17 amino acids. The CDR3 is CASSQPSTRGGNSPLHF. The DNA for the CDR3 is TGTGCCAGCAGCCAACCGTCTACGAGAGGAGGGAATTCACCCCTCCACTTT.

V is TRBV12-3 or TRBV12-4 and J is TRBJ2-7; a possible D gene is TRBD1 (6 bases). The V end was cut by 8 bases, the J end by 2 bases, with 13 bases between. The CDR3 runs to 13 residues. In DNA form, the CDR3 reads TGTGCCAGCTGCCACAGGGCCGCCTACGAGCAGTACTTC. It codes for CASCHRAAYEQYF.

A single count supports this clone. This chain joins TRBV28 and TRBJ1-1; D not resolved. CDR1 and CDR2 from the germline V gene are MDHEN and SYDVKM. The CDR3 has 12 amino acids. V was clipped by 8 bases and J by 0 bases, with 7 bases between them. The CDR3 coding sequence is TGTGCCAGCCGGCGGTTGAACACTGAAGCTTTCTTT. Protein: CASRRLNTEAFF.

This chain connects TRBV18 to TRBJ1-4; 8 bases are a match to TRBD1. Germline V CDR1 and CDR2: KGHSH, LQKENI. V lost 6 bases and J lost 0; bases outside the gene matches: 3. The CDR3 has 15 amino acids. CDR3 loop: CASSQQGATNEKLFF. CDR3 DNA sequence: TGTGCCAGCTCCCAACAGGGGGCAACTAATGAAAAACTGTTTTTT.

The chain has TRBV12-3 or TRBV12-4 and TRBJ1-5; D ambiguous. The CDR3 consists of 13 residues. V was clipped by 10 bases and J by 1 base, with 11 bases between them. This CDR3 reads CANPVVSNQPQHF. The DNA of the CDR3 is TGTGCCAACCCAGTGGTGAGCAATCAGCCCCAGCATTTT.

J is TRBJ2-7 and V is TRBV5-3; TRBD2 agrees at 7 bases. TRBV5-3 counts as an open reading frame of uncertain function. There are 14 residues in the CDR3. J was trimmed by 3 bases and V by 7 bases; bases with no gene match: 10. The CDR3 DNA sequence: TGTGCCAGAGGGAGGGCCGGCGGGGGCTACGAGCAGTACTTC. Protein product: CARGRAGGGYEQYF.

This clone was detected only once. J is TRBJ2-5 and V is TRBV3-1 (or the pseudogene TRBV3-2); a weak D match, TRBD2 (6 bases). V lost 1 base and J 5 bases, leaving 23 bases between the germline ends. CDR3 length: 18 residues. Germline CDR1 LGHDT, CDR2 YNNKEL (reference sequence). The CDR3 region has the DNA TGTGCCAGCAGCCAAGGCAAGACTAGAGGGGTTCTCGGGGAGACCCAGTACTTC. Residues: CASSQGKTRGVLGETQYF.

V usage is TRBV7-3 and J usage is TRBJ1-1; no reliable D call. This CDR3 is 13 amino acids long. CDR1 SGHTA and CDR2 FQGTGA come from the germline V gene. Trimming removed 5 bases from V and 2 bases from J, with 9 bases in between. The CDR3: CASSRTPNTEAFF. Here the CDR3 DNA reads TGTGCCAGCAGCAGGACTCCCAACACTGAAGCTTTCTTT.

The rearrangement links TRBV28 to TRBJ1-3; D possibly corresponds to TRBD1 (5 bases). The V gene's germline CDR1 is MDHEN and CDR2 SYDVKM. This CDR3 spans 15 amino acids. Between the trimmed V and J ends, which lost 4 bases and 0 bases, there was a span of 10 bases. The CDR3 region is CASSYLGASGNTIYF. CDR3 nucleotide sequence: TGTGCCAGCAGTTACCTAGGGGCCTCTGGAAACACCATATATTTT. The whole variable domain, remainder taken from reference TRBV28 and TRBJ1-3, is DVKVTQSSRYLVKRTGEKVFLECVQDMDHENMFWYRQDPGLGLRLIYFSYDVKMKEKGDIPEGYSVSREKKERFSLILESASTNQTSMYLCASSYLGASGNTIYFGEGSWLTVV.

This clone occurred once. The chain is built from TRBV18 and TRBJ1-2; weak D call: TRBD1 (5 bases). Germline CDR1 reads KGHSH; CDR2 reads LQKENI. This CDR3 is built from 15 residues. Trimming took 2 bases from V and 6 from J, leaving 16 bases between them. CDR3 loop: CASSPGAREIHGYTF. DNA of the CDR3: TGTGCCAGCTCACCAGGGGCACGGGAGATCCATGGCTACACCTTC.